This T cell receptor (beta chain) was found in a study of blood T cells in healthy people across ages. Study-wide findings and caveats: Any conclusive comparison of naive versus antigen-experienced cells was prevented by using unsorted PBMCs.

Alongside a J-beta primer mix, a sample-barcoded 5' primer served in a second PCR lasting roughly 6 to 11 cycles. TCRdb ran MiXCR on the 5' RACE reads and lists one entry per CDR3 protein. The table includes 1.5 million or so distinct CDR3 sequences, approximately 40% detected once. On this clonotype: What it binds is not known.

Donors were systemically healthy Caucasian individuals from Russia aged roughly 6 to 95 years. Per sample, no less than 6 micrograms of total RNA were extracted. Germline V gene sequence: CDR1 SQVTM, CDR2 ANQGSEA. The CDR3 extends over 14 amino acids. The germline V and J ends were trimmed by 4 bases and 0 bases, with 10 bases remaining between them. The rearrangement joins TRBV29-1 to TRBJ2-1; the D is unclear. This clonotype originated in a woman between 18 and 30 years old in good health. Sequencing was performed on blood. The chain's CDR3 is CSVAQTRSYNEQFF. The CDR3 nucleotides are TGCAGCGTTGCACAGACCCGCTCCTACAATGAGCAGTTCTTC.